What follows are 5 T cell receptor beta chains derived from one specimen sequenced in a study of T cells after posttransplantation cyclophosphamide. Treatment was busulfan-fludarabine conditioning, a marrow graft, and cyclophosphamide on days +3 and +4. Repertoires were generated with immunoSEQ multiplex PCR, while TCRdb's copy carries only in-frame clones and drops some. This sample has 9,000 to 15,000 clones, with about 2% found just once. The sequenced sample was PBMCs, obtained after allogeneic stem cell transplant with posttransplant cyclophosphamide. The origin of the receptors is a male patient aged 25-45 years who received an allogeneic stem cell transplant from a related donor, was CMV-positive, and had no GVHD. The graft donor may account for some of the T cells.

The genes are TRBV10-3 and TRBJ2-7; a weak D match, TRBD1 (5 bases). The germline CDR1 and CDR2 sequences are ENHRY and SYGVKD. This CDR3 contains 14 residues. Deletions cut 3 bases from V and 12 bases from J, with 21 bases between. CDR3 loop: CAISDGAGLLQRYF. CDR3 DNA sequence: TGTGCCATCAGTGATGGGGCAGGCCTCTTGCAGCGGTACTTC.

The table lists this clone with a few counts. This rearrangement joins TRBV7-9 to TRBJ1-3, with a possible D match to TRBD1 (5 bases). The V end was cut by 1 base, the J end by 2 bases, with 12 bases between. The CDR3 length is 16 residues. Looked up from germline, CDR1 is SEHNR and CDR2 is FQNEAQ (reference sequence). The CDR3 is CASSLVFQGTGNTIYF. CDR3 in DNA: TGTGCCAGCAGCTTAGTTTTTCAGGGCACTGGAAACACCATATATTTT.

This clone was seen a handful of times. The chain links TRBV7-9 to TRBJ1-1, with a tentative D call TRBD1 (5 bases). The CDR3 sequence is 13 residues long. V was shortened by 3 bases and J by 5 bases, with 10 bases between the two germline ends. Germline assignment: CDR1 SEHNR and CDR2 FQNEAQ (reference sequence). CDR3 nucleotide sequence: TGTGCCAGCAGCTTCAGCAAGGGGACTGAAGCTTTCTTT. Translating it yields CASSFSKGTEAFF.

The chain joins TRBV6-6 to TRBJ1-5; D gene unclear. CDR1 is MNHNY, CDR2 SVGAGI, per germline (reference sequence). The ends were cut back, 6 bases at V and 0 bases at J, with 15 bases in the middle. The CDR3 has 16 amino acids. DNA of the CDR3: TGTGCCAGCAGCTCGGGGAAGGACCTTAGCAATCAGCCCCAGCATTTT. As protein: CASSSGKDLSNQPQHF.

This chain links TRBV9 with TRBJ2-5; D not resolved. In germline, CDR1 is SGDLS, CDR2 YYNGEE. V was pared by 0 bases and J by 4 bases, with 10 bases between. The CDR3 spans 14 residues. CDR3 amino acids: CASSVASLGETQYF. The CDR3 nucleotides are TGTGCCAGCAGCGTAGCTAGTCTTGGAGAGACCCAGTACTTC.